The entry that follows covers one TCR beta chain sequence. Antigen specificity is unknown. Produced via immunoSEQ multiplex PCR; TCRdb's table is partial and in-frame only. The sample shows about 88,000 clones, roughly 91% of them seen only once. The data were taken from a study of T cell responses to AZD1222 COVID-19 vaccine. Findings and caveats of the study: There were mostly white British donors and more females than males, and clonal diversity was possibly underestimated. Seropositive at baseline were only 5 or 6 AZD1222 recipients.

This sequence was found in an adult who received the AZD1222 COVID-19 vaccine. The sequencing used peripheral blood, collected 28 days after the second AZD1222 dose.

The CDR3: CASSPVWGAHEQYF. In nucleotides, the CDR3 is TGTGCCAGCAGCCCTGTGTGGGGGGCCCACGAGCAGTACTTC. J is TRBJ2-7 and V is TRBV5-5; either TRBD1 or TRBD2 may fit D (6 bases each). V was clipped by 4 bases and J by 5 bases, with 16 bases between them. This CDR3 has 14 residues. Germline V CDR1 and CDR2: SGHKS, YYEKEE (reference sequence).